These 14 T cell receptor beta chains share one sample of origin, sequenced in a study of blood T cell repertoires in COVID-19. Some clones are missing from TCRdb's copy, which holds only in-frame ones; the method was immunoSEQ multiplex PCR. Here the sample spans roughly 380,000 clones, approximately 84% being singletons. Sequencing was performed on PBMCs or T cells enriched from blood (not recorded which). Receptors were obtained from a woman aged 25 to 39 who had recovered from COVID-19.

CDR3 loop: CSVDSRQTYTDTQYF. The CDR3 bases are TGCAGCGTTGATTCGAGACAGACTTACACAGATACGCAGTATTTT. The chain uses TRBV29-1 and TRBJ2-3; the D gene is possibly TRBD1 (5 bases). Germline V CDR1 and CDR2: SQVTM, ANQGSEA. This CDR3 comprises 15 residues. Trimming removed 3 bases from V and 2 bases from J, with 15 bases in between.

V is TRBV29-1 and J is TRBJ2-1; 9 bases are shared with TRBD2. Germline V gives CDR1 SQVTM, CDR2 ANQGSEA. This CDR3 comprises 12 residues. V lost 4 bases, J lost 10 bases, and 5 bases stayed unmatched. The CDR3 DNA is TGCAGCGTTGCTCTAGCGGGAAACGAGCAGTTCTTC. Translating gives CSVALAGNEQFF.

The rearrangement joins TRBV11-1 to TRBJ1-5; the D is unclear. The CDR3 length is 11 residues. V was shortened by 5 bases and J by 6 bases, with 5 bases between the two germline ends. Germline V CDR1 and CDR2: SGHAT, FQDESV (reference sequence). The CDR3 bases are TGTGCCAGCAGCCTGTGTCAGCCCCAGCATTTT. This gives the protein CASSLCQPQHF.

The chain has TRBV11-3 and TRBJ2-3; 8 nucleotides agree with TRBD2. CDR3 length equals 16 residues. The trim removed 4 bases at V and 4 bases at J, leaving 10 bases unmatched. Germline V gene sequence: CDR1 SGHNT, CDR2 YENEEA. The CDR3 nucleotides are TGTGCCAGCAGCTCCGGAGGCGGGAGGTTCCCAGATACGCAGTATTTT. Translating gives CASSSGGGRFPDTQYF.

The CDR3 here is CASSPTSGYKSSYEQYF. The CDR3 coding sequence is TGTGCCAGCAGCCCGACTAGCGGGTATAAGAGCTCCTACGAGCAGTACTTC. The V call is TRBV4-2, the J call TRBJ2-7; 10 nucleotides align to TRBD2. V lost 4 bases and J lost 0; bases outside the gene matches: 9. The CDR3 totals 17 residues. Germline V gene lookup returns CDR1 LGHNA and CDR2 YNFKEQ.

V gene TRBV18 combines with J gene TRBJ2-7; TRBD1 aligns across 7 bases. The CDR3 totals 14 residues. After removal of 4 bases from V and 2 bases from J, the junction contained 5 bases not matched to a gene. CDR1 and CDR2 from the germline V gene are KGHSH and LQKENI. Written as DNA, the CDR3 is TGTGCCAGCTCACAGGGGGCGCAGACCTACGAGCAGTACTTC. Protein: CASSQGAQTYEQYF.

V gene TRBV29-1 combines with J gene TRBJ2-7, with 8 bases lining up with TRBD2. With V trimmed by 7 bases and J by 0 bases, 5 bases remained unmatched. Germline V gives CDR1 SQVTM, CDR2 ANQGSEA. The CDR3 length is 13 residues. The CDR3 reads CSASGLVSYEQYF. CDR3 bases: TGCAGCGCGTCGGGACTAGTCTCCTACGAGCAGTACTTC.

The chain is built from TRBV14 and TRBJ1-2; the D is unclear. Trimming removed 3 bases from V and 5 bases from J, with 10 bases in between. CDR1 and CDR2 (germline): SGHDN, FVKESK. The CDR3 extends over 13 amino acids. The chain's CDR3 is CASSQRGLYGYTF. The CDR3 DNA reads as TGTGCCAGCAGCCAGCGAGGACTATATGGCTACACCTTC.

Here the CDR3 reads CASRDGTSVETQYF. CDR3 nucleotides: TGTGCCAGCAGGGATGGGACTAGCGTTGAGACCCAGTACTTC. The gene calls are TRBV2 and TRBJ2-5, with 10 positions matching TRBD2. Trimming took 6 bases from V and 5 from J; bases not matched to a gene: 6. The CDR3 runs to 14 residues. Germline V gene lookup returns CDR1 SNHLY and CDR2 FYNNEI.

The V and J genes are TRBV18 and TRBJ1-1, with a possible D match to TRBD1 (5 bases). Trimming took off 2 bases at V and 3 bases at J, with 13 bases between the two ends. The length of the CDR3 is 15 residues. Germline CDR1 reads KGHSH; CDR2 reads LQKENI. DNA for the CDR3: TGTGCCAGCTCACCAGTACAGGTTATGGACACTGAAGCTTTCTTT. Its protein product is CASSPVQVMDTEAFF.

This chain links TRBV4-2 with TRBJ2-3; possibly TRBD1 for D (5 bases). The germline CDR1 and CDR2 sequences are LGHNA and YNFKEQ. CDR3 size: 13 residues. V lost 0 bases, J lost 14 bases, and 15 bases lay in between. The CDR3 loop is CASSQEGLVGVYF. As DNA, the CDR3 is TGTGCCAGCAGCCAAGAGGGTCTGGTAGGGGTGTATTTT.

The rearrangement joins TRBV5-4 to TRBJ1-2, with D possibly being TRBD1 (6 bases). CDR1 is SGHNT and CDR2 is YYREEE in the germline V gene (reference sequence). This CDR3 comprises 15 residues. Trimming took 10 bases from V and 2 from J, leaving 21 bases between them. In DNA, the CDR3 is TGTGCCTTCTCTGGTACGGGGGGGCTGAACTATGGCTACACCTTC. Residues: CAFSGTGGLNYGYTF.

This chain connects TRBV10-1 to TRBJ1-2, with a weak D call TRBD1 (6 bases). This CDR3 contains 13 residues. V was pared by 4 bases and J by 4 bases, with 10 bases between. Germline loops: CDR1 WNHNN, CDR2 SYGVQD (reference sequence). CDR3 nucleotides: TGCGCCAGCAGTGTGGACAGACTCTATGGCTACACCTTC. Translation: CASSVDRLYGYTF.

This clone was counted a few times. V and J are TRBV29-1 and TRBJ2-1; 9 nucleotides align to TRBD1. CDR3 length: 13 residues. The germline gives CDR1 SQVTM, CDR2 ANQGSEA. J gave up 9 bases and V 7 bases, and 10 bases lay outside the gene matches. CDR3 DNA sequence: TGCAGCGCTGGGGGGACAGGGAACAGTGAGCAGTTCTTC. Encoded protein: CSAGGTGNSEQFF.